This T cell receptor beta chain was captured by sequencing in a study of blood T cell repertoires in COVID-19 (dated by TCRdb to between 2020 and 2021). Turning to the overall study: Samples from collaborators originated in the United States, Italy and Spain and spanned both the acute and convalescent phases of COVID-19. HLA class I and class II types, where available, came from metadata supplied by the sample provider rather than from assay-based typing. The material from the prospective study consisted of cDNA or gDNA derived from T cells, B-cell-depleted T cells, or PBMCs. Subjects who had been exposed to COVID-19, were actively infected with it, or had recovered from it provided the deeply sampled blood TCRbeta repertoires that made up the dataset. A de-identified subject ID, COVID-19 status, age in years and sex were almost always included in the sample metadata. The repertoires were released in a freely available public database meant as a resource for research on the immune response to SARS-CoV-2. The samples were drawn from the first 160 participants of the ongoing ImmuneRACE study and from roughly 1,300 subjects provided by 6 global collaborators.

Enrolling through a virtual design, the prospective study's participants ranged in age from roughly 18 to 90 years and lived across 20 to 25 United States geographic areas. In the prospective study, cohorts were assigned on the basis of participant-reported clinical history obtained from a screening survey and a study questionnaire. In the prospective study, whole blood, serum and a nasopharyngeal or oropharyngeal swab were collected from each participant by mobile phlebotomists. Participants in the prospective study had the option to provide additional blood draws and questionnaires over a roughly two-month period. Before DNA extraction, prospective study blood samples were shipped either frozen or at room temperature. Ends trimmed: V by 1 base, J by 5 bases; bases unmatched to a gene: 15. From cysteine to phenylalanine, the CDR3 is 19 amino acids long. The retained sequence is limited to the CDR3, 57 bases, with the frame set at the first base. As encoded in the germline V gene, CDR1 is SGHDT while CDR2 is YYEEEE.

Results and caveats for the whole study, not just this receptor: The quantity of clinical and demographic metadata differed by source and by participant and was supplied without curation.

TCRbeta CDR3 regions were amplified from genomic DNA using the immunoSEQ Assay, a bias-controlled multiplex PCR. Under the source paper's analysis protocol: The number of nucleated cells in each sample was estimated by amplification of reference gene primers within the assay. Sequence reads were collapsed and filtered to measure the absolute abundance of every unique TCRbeta CDR3 rearrangement. For each sample, productive Simpson clonality was calculated as the square root of Simpson's diversity index across productive rearrangements. TCRdb took over this immuneACCESS table, retaining in-frame rearrangements with V and J assigned. Such tables are incomplete; in checked studies, under half of the missing clones stem from an unresolved V gene, and the remainder is unexplained. Clone size and the V and J calls come from that table; the DNA yielded D and trimming. The sample has fewer than 350,000 clones on record, approximately 91% of them singletons. 2.3% of the sample belongs to the ten largest clones.

With respect to this clone: Its binding antigen is unknown. Base-call qualities are not available, and no considerably larger clone is one nucleotide away.

The chain is made from TRBV5-6 and TRBJ2-2, and TRBD2 matches 9 of the central bases. This receptor was taken from a woman aged 40 to 55 with acute COVID-19. Sequences were obtained from PBMCs or T cells enriched from blood (not recorded which). The DNA reads as follows: TGTGCCAGCAGCTTGACTCGCGGGGGGGTAGCGGTATGGACCGGGGAGCTGTTTTTT. Its translation reads: CASSLTRGGVAVWTGELFF.